This T cell receptor beta chain was observed in a study of blood T cell repertoires in COVID-19. Study-level background: Donors in the United States, Italy and Spain gave samples during acute or convalescent COVID-19. PBMCs, B-cell-depleted T cells, or T cells were the source of the cDNA or gDNA that made up the material.

The germline gives CDR1 LGHNT, CDR2 FRNRAP. The CDR3 covers 22 residues. V was pared by 0 bases and J by 8 bases, with 26 bases of the junction left unmatched. Original methodology: Amplifying reference gene primers gave estimates of nucleated cell counts. Generated by immunoSEQ multiplex PCR, the TCRdb table keeps only in-frame clones and is missing some. V and J calls and clone size are copied from that table; D and trimming were computed from the DNA. The data show roughly 35,000 clones, more than 85% seen once. Sequenced: peripheral blood. The rearrangement joins TRBV12-5 to TRBJ2-1, with TRBD2 matching over 9 bases. This TCR was sampled from a human donor in a cohort sampled during active COVID-19. This chain's CDR3 is CASGLVQRGGLAMEGARDEQFF. The DNA of the CDR3 is TGTGCTAGTGGTTTGGTACAGAGAGGAGGACTAGCGATGGAGGGGGCTAGGGATGAGCAGTTCTTC.